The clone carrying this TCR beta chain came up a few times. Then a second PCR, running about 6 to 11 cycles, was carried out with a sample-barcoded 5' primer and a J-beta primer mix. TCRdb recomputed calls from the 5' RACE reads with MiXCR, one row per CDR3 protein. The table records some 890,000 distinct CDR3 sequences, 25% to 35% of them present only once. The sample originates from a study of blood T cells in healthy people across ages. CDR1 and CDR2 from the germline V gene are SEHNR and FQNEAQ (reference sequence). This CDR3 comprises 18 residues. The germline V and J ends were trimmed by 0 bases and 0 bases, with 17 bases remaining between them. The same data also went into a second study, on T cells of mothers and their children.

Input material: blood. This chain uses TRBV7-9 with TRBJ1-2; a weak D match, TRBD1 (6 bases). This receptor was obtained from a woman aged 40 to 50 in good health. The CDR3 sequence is CASSLAATGHATNYGYTF. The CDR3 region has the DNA TGTGCCAGCAGCTTAGCCGCCACGGGACACGCTACTAACTATGGCTACACCTTC.